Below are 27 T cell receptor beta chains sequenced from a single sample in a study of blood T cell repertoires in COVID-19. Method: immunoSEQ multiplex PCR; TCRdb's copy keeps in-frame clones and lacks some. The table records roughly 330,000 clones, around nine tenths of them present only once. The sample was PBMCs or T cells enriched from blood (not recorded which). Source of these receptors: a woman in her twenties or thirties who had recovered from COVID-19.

This CDR3 reads CASADWEDYGYTF. The DNA for the CDR3 is TGTGCCAGCGCAGACTGGGAGGACTATGGCTACACCTTC. The rearrangement links TRBV5-5 to TRBJ1-2; D is unresolved. The CDR3 has 13 residues. Germline CDR1 and CDR2: SGHKS and YYEKEE (reference sequence). V lost 7 bases and J lost 3, with 13 bases in between.

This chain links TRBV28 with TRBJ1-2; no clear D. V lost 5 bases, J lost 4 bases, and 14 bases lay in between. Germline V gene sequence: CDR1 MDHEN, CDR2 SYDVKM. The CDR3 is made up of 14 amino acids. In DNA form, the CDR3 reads TGTGCCAGCAGTACAAGATTACATCGCTATGGCTACACCTTC. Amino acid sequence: CASSTRLHRYGYTF.

This CDR3 reads CASSSQGGTYEQYF. For the CDR3, the DNA is TGTGCCAGCAGCTCACAGGGGGGTACCTACGAGCAGTACTTC. The rearrangement links TRBV7-9 to TRBJ2-7; 8 bases fit TRBD1. This CDR3 region has 14 residues. V dropped 4 bases and J dropped 2; count of bases not matched to a gene: 4. Looked up from germline, CDR1 is SEHNR and CDR2 is FQNEAQ (reference sequence).

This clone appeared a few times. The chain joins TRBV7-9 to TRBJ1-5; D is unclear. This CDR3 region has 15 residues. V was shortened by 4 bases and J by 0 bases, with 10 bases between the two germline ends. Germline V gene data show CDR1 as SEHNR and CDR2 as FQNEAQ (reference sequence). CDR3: CASSSGFYSNQPQHF. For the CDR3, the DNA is TGTGCCAGCAGCTCGGGATTTTATAGCAATCAGCCCCAGCATTTT.

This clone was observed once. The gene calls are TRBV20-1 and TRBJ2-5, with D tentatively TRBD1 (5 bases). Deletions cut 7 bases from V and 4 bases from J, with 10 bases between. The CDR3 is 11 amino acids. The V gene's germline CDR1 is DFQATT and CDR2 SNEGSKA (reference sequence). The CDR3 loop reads CSVFRVETQYF. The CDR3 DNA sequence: TGCAGTGTTTTCAGGGTAGAGACCCAGTACTTC.

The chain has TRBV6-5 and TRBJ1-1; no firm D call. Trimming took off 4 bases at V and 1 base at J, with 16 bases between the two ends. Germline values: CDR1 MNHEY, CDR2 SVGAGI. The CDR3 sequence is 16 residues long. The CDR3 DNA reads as TGTGCCAGCAGTTCATTTTCTGAGGAATCGAACACTGAAGCTTTCTTT. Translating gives CASSSFSEESNTEAFF.

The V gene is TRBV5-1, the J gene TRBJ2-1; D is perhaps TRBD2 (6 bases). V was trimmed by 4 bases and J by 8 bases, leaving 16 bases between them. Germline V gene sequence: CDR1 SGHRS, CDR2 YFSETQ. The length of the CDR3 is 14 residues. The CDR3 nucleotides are TGCGCCAGCAGCCTTGGTGGAGGGGTGGATGAGCAGTTCTTC. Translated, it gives CASSLGGGVDEQFF.

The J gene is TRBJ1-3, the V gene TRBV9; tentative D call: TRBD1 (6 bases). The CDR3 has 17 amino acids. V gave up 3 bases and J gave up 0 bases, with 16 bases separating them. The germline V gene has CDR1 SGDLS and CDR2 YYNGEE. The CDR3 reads CASSALMDSRSGNTIYF. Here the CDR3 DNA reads TGTGCCAGCAGCGCACTAATGGACAGCCGCTCTGGAAACACCATATATTTT.

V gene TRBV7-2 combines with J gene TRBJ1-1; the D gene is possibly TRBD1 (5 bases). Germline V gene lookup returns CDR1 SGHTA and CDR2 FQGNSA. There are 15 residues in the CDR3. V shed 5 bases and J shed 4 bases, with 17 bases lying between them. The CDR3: CASSTPGRGGTEAFF. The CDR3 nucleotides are TGTGCCAGCAGCACCCCTGGGAGGGGAGGCACTGAAGCTTTCTTT.

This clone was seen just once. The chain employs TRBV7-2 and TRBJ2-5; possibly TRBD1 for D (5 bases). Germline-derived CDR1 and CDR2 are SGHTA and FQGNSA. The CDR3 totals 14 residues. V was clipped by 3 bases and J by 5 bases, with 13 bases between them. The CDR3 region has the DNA TGTGCCAGCAGCTTGGGGCCCCTTCCGGAGACCCAGTACTTC. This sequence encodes CASSLGPLPETQYF.

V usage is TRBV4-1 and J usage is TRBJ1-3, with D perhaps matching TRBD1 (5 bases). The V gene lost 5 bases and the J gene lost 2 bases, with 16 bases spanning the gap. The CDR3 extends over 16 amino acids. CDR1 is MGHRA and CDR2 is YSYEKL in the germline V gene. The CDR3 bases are TGCGCCAGCAGCTCCCATGCCCGGGGGGCTGGAAACACCATATATTTT. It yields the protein CASSSHARGAGNTIYF.

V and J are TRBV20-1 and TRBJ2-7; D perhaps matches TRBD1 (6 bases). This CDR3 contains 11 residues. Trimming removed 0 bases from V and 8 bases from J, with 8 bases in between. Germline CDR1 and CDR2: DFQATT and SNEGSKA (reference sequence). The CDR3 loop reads CSARDGTKQYF. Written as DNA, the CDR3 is TGCAGTGCTAGAGATGGGACAAAGCAGTACTTC.

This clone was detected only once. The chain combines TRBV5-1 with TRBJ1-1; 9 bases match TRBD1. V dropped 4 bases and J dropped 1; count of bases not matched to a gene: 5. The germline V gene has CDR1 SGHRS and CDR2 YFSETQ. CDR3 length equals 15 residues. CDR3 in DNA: TGCGCCAGCAGCCACCGGGACAGGGAGAACACTGAAGCTTTCTTT. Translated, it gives CASSHRDRENTEAFF. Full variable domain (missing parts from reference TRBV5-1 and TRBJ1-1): KAGVTQTPRYLIKTRGQQVTLSCSPISGHRSVSWYQQTPGQGLQFLFEYFSETQRNKGNFPGRFSGRQFSNSRSEMNVSTLELGDSALYLCASSHRDRENTEAFFGQGTRLTVV.

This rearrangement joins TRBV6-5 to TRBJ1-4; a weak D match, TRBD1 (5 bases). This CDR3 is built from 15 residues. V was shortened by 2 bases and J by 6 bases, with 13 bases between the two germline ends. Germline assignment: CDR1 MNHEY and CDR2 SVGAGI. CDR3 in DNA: TGTGCCAGCAGTTACAGGCAGGGTGGTTATGAAAAACTGTTTTTT. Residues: CASSYRQGGYEKLFF.

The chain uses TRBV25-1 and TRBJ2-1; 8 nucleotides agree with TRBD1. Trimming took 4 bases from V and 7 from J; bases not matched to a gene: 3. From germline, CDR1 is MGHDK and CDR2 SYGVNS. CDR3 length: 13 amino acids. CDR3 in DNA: TGTGCCAGCAGTGGGACAGGGTGGAATGAGCAGTTCTTC. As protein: CASSGTGWNEQFF.

The CDR3 reads CASSAYRGLDEKLFF. CDR3 nucleotides: TGTGCCAGTAGTGCTTACAGGGGGCTCGATGAAAAACTGTTTTTT. The chain carries TRBV19 and TRBJ1-4, with TRBD1 identical over 9 bases. The junction had 7 bases not matched to a gene; V was cut back by 5 bases and J by 6 bases. The germline V gene encodes CDR1 LNHDA and CDR2 SQIVND (reference sequence). This CDR3 comprises 15 residues. Drawing the rest from reference TRBV19 and TRBJ1-4, the complete variable domain is DGGITQSPKYLFRKEGQNVTLSCEQNLNHDAMYWYRQDPGQGLRLIYYSQIVNDFQKGDIAEGYSVSREKKESFPLTVTSAQKNPTAFYLCASSAYRGLDEKLFFGSGTQLSVL.

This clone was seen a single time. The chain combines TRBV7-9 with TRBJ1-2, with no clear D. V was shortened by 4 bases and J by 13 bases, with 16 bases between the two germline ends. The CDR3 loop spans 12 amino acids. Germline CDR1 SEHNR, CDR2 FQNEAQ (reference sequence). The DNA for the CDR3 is TGTGCCAGCAGCTCCGAGGCCAACTCGGGCACCTTC. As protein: CASSSEANSGTF.

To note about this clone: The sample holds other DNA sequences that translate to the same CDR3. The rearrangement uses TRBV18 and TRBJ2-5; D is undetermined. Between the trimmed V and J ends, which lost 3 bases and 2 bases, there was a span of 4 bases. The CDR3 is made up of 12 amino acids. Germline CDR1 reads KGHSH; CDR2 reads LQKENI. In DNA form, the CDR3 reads TGTGCCAGCTCACCCAATCAAGAGACCCAGTACTTC. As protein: CASSPNQETQYF.

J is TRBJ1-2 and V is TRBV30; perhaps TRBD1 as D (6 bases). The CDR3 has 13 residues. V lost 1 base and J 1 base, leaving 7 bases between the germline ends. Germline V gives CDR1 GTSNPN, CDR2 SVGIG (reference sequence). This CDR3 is CAWSADSNYGYTF. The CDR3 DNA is TGTGCCTGGAGTGCGGACAGTAACTATGGCTACACCTTC.

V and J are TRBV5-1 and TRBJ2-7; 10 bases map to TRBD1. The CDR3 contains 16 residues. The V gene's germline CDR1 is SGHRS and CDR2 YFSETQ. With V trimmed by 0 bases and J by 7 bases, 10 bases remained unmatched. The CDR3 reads CASSLAGGTGVGEQYF. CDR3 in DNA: TGCGCCAGCAGCTTGGCCGGTGGGACAGGGGTAGGGGAGCAGTACTTC.

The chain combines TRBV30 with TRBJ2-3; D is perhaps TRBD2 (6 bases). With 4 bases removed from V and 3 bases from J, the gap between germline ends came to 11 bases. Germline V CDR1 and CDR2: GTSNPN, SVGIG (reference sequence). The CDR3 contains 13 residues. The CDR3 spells CAWMGGNTDTQYF. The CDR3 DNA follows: TGTGCCTGGATGGGGGGTAATACAGATACGCAGTATTTT.

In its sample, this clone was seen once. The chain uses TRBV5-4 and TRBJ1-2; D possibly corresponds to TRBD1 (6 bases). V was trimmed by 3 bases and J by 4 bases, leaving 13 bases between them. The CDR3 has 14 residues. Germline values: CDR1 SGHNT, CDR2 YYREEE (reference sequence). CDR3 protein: CASSSLQGPYGYTF. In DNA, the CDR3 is TGTGCCAGCAGCTCCCTACAGGGCCCCTATGGCTACACCTTC.

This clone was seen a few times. CDR3 nucleotides: TGTGCCAGTAGTGTTCCCGGGACAGGGGGTAAAGCTTTCTTT. It specifies CASSVPGTGGKAFF. J is TRBJ1-1 and V is TRBV19; 11 bases map to TRBD1. V was clipped by 5 bases and J by 9 bases; unmatched bases: 8. There are 14 residues in the CDR3. Germline V CDR1 and CDR2: LNHDA, SQIVND (reference sequence).

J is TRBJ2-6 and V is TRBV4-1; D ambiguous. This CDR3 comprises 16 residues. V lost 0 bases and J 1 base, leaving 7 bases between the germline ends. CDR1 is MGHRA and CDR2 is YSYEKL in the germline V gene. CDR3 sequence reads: CASSQDSTSGANVLTF. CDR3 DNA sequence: TGCGCCAGCAGCCAAGATTCCACTTCTGGGGCCAACGTCCTGACTTTC.

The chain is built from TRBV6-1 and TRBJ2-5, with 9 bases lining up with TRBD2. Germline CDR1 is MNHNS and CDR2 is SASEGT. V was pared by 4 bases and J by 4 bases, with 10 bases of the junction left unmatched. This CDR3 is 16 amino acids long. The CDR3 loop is CASSANRAGGPETQYF. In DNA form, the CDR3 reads TGTGCCAGCAGTGCGAACCGTGCGGGGGGGCCAGAGACCCAGTACTTC.

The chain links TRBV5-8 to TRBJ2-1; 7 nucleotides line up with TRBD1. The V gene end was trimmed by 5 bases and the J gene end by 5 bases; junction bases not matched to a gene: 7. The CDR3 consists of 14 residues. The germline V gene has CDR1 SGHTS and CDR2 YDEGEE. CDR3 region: CASRPGTDHNEQFF. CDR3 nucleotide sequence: TGTGCCAGCAGACCCGGGACAGATCACAATGAGCAGTTCTTC.

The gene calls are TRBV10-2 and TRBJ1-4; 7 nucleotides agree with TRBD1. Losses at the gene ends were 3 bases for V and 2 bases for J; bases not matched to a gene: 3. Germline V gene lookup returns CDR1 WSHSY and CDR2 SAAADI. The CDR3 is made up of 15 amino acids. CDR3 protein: CASSDPTGTNEKLFF. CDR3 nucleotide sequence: TGCGCCAGCAGTGACCCGACAGGGACTAATGAAAAACTGTTTTTT.